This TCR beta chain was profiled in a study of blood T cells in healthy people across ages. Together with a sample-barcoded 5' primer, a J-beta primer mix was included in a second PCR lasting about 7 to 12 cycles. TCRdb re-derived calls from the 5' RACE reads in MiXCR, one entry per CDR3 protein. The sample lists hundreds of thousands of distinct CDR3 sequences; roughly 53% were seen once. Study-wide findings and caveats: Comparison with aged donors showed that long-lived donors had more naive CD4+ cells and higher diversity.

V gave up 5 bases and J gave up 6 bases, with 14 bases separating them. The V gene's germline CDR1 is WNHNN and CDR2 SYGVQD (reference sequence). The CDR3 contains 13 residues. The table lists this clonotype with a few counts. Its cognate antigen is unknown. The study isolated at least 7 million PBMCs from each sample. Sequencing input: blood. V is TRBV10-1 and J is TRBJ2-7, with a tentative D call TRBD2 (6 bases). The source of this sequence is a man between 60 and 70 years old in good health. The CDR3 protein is CASSIRLGCEQYF. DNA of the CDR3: TGCGCCAGCAGTATACGACTAGGCTGCGAGCAGTACTTC.